The next 3 T cell receptor beta chains were all read from a single sample in a study of blood T cell repertoires in COVID-19 (dated by TCRdb to the early 2020s). The protocol used for the library was the immunoSEQ multiplex PCR assay. TCRdb took over this immuneACCESS table, retaining in-frame rearrangements with V and J assigned. Such tables are incomplete; in checked studies, under half of the missing clones stem from an unresolved V gene, and the remainder is unexplained. This sample has under 250,000 clones in its table, and about 83% of those were observed once. Together, the top ten hold more than 6.5% of the sample. The sequenced sample was peripheral blood. These TCRs come from a man aged 35-49 years with active or convalescent COVID-19.

The chain joins TRBV7-8 to TRBJ2-4; no definite D call. CDR3 length equals 11 residues. The V and J ends lost 5 bases and 7 bases respectively, with 6 bases between them. Per the germline V gene, CDR1 is SGHVS and CDR2 is FQNEAQ. Here the CDR3 DNA reads TGTGCCAGCAGCCCTTCGAACATTCAGTACTTC. It is translated as CASSPSNIQYF.

The chain is built from TRBV30 and TRBJ1-1, with D maybe TRBD1 (6 bases). V was cut by 0 bases and J by 7 bases, with 15 bases left in between. This CDR3 is 14 amino acids long. Looked up from germline, CDR1 is GTSNPN and CDR2 is SVGIG (reference sequence). The DNA for the CDR3 is TGTGCCTGGAGTGTCAGACCGGGACAAAGTGAAGCTTTCTTT. Translating it yields CAWSVRPGQSEAFF.

The V and J genes are TRBV6-5 and TRBJ1-6, with D tentatively TRBD1 (5 bases). The germline CDR1 and CDR2 sequences are MNHEY and SVGAGI. V was clipped by 2 bases and J by 10 bases, with 12 bases between them. CDR3 length: 14 amino acids. The chain's CDR3 is CASSYVRDQSPLHF. CDR3 bases: TGTGCCAGCAGTTACGTCAGGGATCAATCACCCCTCCACTTT.